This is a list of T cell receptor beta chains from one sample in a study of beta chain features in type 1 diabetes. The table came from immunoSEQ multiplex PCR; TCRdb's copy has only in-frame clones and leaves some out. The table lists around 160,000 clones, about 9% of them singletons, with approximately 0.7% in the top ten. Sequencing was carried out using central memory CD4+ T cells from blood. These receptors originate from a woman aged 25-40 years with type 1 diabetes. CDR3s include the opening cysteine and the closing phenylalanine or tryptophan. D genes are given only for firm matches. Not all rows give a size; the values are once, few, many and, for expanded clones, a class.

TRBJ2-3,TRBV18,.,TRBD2,CASSAGGPLDTQYF,TGTGCCAGCTCGGCGGGAGGGCCATTAGATACGCAGTATTTT
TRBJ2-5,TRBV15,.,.,CATSRAFNQETQYF,TGTGCCACCAGCCGCGCTTTCAACCAAGAGACCCAGTACTTC
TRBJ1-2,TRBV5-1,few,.,CASSQTDSNYGYTF,TGCGCCAGCAGCCAGACGGACAGTAACTATGGCTACACCTTC
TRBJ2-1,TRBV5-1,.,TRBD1,CASSGQGYNEQFF,TGCGCCAGCAGCGGACAGGGCTACAATGAGCAGTTCTTC
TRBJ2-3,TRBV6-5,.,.,CASRPTLFSTDTQYF,TGTGCCAGCAGACCTACCCTTTTTAGCACAGATACGCAGTATTTT
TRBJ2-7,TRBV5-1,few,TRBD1,CASSTDRDSYEQYF,TGCGCCAGCAGCACTGACAGGGATTCCTACGAGCAGTACTTC
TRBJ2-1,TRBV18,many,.,CASSPRASIDEQFF,TGTGCCAGCTCACCACGAGCTAGTATCGATGAGCAGTTCTTC
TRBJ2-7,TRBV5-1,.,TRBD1,CASSLFQTGGSYEQYF,TGCGCCAGCAGCTTGTTCCAGACAGGGGGGTCCTACGAGCAGTACTTC
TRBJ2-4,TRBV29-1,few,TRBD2,CSVDTSGTENIQYF,TGCAGCGTTGATACTAGCGGGACCGAAAACATTCAGTACTTC
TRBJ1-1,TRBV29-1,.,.,CSVDTWNTEAFF,TGCAGCGTCGACACATGGAACACTGAAGCTTTCTTT
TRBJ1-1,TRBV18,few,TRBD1,CASSPLGGVNTEAFF,TGTGCCAGCTCACCACTAGGGGGCGTGAACACTGAAGCTTTCTTT
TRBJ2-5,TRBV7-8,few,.,CASSLGLGRGETQYF,TGTGCCAGCAGCTTAGGACTAGGAAGGGGAGAGACCCAGTACTTC
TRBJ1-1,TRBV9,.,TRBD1,CASSPDGTGVGAFF,TGTGCCAGCAGCCCAGACGGGACAGGGGTTGGCGCTTTCTTT
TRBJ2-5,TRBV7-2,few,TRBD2,CASSRDRTSGVETQYF,TGTGCCAGCAGCCGAGACCGGACTAGCGGGGTGGAGACCCAGTACTTC
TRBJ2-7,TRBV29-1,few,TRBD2,CSVEGLAGALSEQYF,TGCAGCGTAGAGGGACTAGCGGGAGCCCTATCCGAGCAGTACTTC
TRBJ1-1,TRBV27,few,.,CASSQQDNTEAFF,TGTGCCAGCAGTCAACAGGATAACACTGAAGCTTTCTTT
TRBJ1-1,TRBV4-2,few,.,CASSQDKSSGEAFF,TGTGCCAGCAGCCAAGATAAGTCGAGCGGTGAAGCTTTCTTT
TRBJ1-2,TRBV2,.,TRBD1,CASSAGTGPYGYTF,TGTGCCAGCAGTGCCGGGACAGGGCCCTATGGCTACACCTTC
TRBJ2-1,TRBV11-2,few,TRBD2,CASSHVAGGPYNEQFF,TGTGCCAGCAGCCATGTAGCGGGAGGGCCTTACAATGAGCAGTTCTTC
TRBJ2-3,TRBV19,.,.,CASGESGTDTQYF,TGTGCCAGCGGGGAAAGCGGCACAGATACGCAGTATTTT
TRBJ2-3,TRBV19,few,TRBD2,CASSGSSGRWGDTDTQYF,TGTGCCAGTAGTGGTTCTAGCGGGAGATGGGGAGACACAGATACGCAGTATTTT
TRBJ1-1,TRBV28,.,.,CASSPPYVGQTEAFF,TGTGCCAGCAGCCCACCCTACGTGGGGCAAACTGAAGCTTTCTTT
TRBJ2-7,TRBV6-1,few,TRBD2,CASSEVAGVLPYEQYF,TGTGCCAGCAGTGAGGTAGCGGGAGTCCTCCCCTACGAGCAGTACTTC
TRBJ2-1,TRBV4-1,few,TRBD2,CASSQDARPSGGYNEQFF,TGCGCCAGCAGCCAAGATGCCCGCCCTAGCGGTGGGTACAATGAGCAGTTCTTC
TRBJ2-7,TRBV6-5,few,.,CASSFGLPSYEQYF,TGTGCCAGCAGTTTCGGTCTACCTTCCTACGAGCAGTACTTC
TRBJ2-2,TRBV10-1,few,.,CASSPGVLGELFF,TGCGCCAGCAGTCCAGGGGTATTGGGGGAGCTGTTTTTT
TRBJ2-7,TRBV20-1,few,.,CSALPTYEQYF,TGCAGTGCCCTACCTACCTACGAGCAGTACTTC
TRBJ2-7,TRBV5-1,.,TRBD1,CASIPGTGLSYEQYF,TGCGCCAGCATTCCCGGGACAGGGCTTTCCTACGAGCAGTACTTC
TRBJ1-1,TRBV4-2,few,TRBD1,CASSPPDRGNEAFF,TGTGCCAGCAGCCCGCCGGACAGGGGAAACGAAGCTTTCTTT
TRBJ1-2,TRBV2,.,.,CASVRTQSQYGYTF,TGTGCCAGCGTGAGGACACAATCTCAATATGGCTACACCTTC
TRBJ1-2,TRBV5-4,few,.,CASSLFAAGIRGYTF,TGTGCCAGCAGCTTGTTTGCGGCCGGAATTCGTGGCTACACCTTC
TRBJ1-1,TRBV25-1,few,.,CASSDRGTEAFF,TGTGCCAGCAGTGACAGGGGCACTGAAGCTTTCTTT
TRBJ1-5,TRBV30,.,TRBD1,CAWSPPGGPNQPQHF,TGTGCCTGGAGTCCTCCAGGGGGTCCCAATCAGCCCCAGCATTTT
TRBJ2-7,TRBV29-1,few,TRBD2,CSVGGDYEQYF,TGCAGCGTGGGAGGGGACTACGAGCAGTACTTC
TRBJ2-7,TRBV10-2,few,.,CASGPDWKPYEQYF,TGCGCCAGCGGCCCCGACTGGAAACCTTACGAGCAGTACTTC
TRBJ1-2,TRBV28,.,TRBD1,CASRGTGEKYGYTF,TGTGCCAGCAGAGGGACAGGGGAAAAGTATGGCTACACCTTC
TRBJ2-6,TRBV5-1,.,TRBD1,CASRDRETGANVLTF,TGCGCCAGCCGGGACAGGGAAACTGGGGCCAACGTCCTGACTTTC
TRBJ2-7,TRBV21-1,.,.,CASSKPVTGAVAYEQYF,TGTGCCAGCAGCAAACCCGTGACAGGGGCGGTTGCCTACGAGCAGTACTTC
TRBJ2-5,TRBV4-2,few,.,CASSQVIAANQETQYF,TGTGCCAGCAGCCAAGTGATAGCGGCCAACCAAGAGACCCAGTACTTC
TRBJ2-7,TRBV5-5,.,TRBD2,CASSLAGGPSAQYF,TGTGCCAGCAGCCTAGCGGGAGGGCCATCCGCGCAGTACTTC
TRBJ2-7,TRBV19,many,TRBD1,CASSIPGRGRNEQYF,TGTGCCAGTAGTATCCCCGGCAGGGGGCGGAACGAGCAGTACTTC
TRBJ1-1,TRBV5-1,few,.,CASSLAGENTEAFF,TGCGCCAGCAGCTTGGCAGGTGAGAACACTGAAGCTTTCTTT
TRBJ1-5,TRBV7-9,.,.,CASSREGLNGGQPQHF,TGTGCCAGCAGCAGAGAGGGACTCAACGGCGGTCAGCCCCAGCATTTT
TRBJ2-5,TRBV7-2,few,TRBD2,CASSLLAGDKETQYF,TGTGCCAGCAGCTTACTAGCGGGAGATAAGGAGACCCAGTACTTC
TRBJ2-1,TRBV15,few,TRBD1,CATSRDRGNEQFF,TGTGCCACCAGCAGGGACAGGGGAAATGAGCAGTTCTTC
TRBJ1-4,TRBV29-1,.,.,CSVEGSTNEKLFF,TGCAGCGTTGAGGGCTCCACAAATGAAAAACTGTTTTTT
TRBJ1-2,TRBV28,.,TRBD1,CASSLGQRTGRGYTF,TGTGCCAGCAGTTTGGGCCAAAGGACAGGGCGCGGCTACACCTTC
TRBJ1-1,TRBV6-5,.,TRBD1,CASSPRTGLNTEAFF,TGTGCCAGCAGTCCCCGGACAGGGCTGAACACTGAAGCTTTCTTT
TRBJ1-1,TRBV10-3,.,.,CAISDRTTEAFF,TGTGCCATCAGCGACAGGACGACTGAAGCTTTCTTT
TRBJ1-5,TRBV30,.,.,CAWSRGNSQPQHF,TGTGCCTGGAGCAGGGGTAATAGTCAGCCCCAGCATTTT
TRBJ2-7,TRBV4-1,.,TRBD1,CASSQETTDRGAYEQYF,TGCGCCAGCAGCCAAGAAACTACGGACAGGGGTGCATACGAGCAGTACTTC
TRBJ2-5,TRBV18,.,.,CASSPTTGYQETQYF,TGTGCCAGCTCACCTACTACAGGGTATCAAGAGACCCAGTACTTC